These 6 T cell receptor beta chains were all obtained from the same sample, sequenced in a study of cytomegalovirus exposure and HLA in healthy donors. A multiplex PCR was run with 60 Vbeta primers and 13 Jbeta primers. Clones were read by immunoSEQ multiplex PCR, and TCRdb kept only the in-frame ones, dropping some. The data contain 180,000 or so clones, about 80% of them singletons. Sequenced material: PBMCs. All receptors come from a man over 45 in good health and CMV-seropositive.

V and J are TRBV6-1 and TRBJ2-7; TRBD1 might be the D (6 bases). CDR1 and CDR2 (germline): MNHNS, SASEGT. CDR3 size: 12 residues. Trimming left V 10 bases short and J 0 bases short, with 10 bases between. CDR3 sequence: CATRGSSYEQYV. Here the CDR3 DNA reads TGTGCCACCAGGGGCAGCTCCTACGAGCAGTACGTC.

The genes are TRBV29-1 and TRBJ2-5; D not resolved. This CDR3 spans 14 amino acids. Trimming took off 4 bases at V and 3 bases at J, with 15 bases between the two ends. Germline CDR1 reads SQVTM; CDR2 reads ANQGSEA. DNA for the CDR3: TGCAGCGTTGCGACTCCGGCTTGGGAAGAGACCCAGTACTTC. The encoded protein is CSVATPAWEETQYF.

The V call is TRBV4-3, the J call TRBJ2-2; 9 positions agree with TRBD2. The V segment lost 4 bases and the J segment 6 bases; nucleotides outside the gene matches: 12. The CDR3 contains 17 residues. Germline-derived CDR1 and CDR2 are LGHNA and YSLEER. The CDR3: CASSLSGVAGGPGELFF. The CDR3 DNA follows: TGCGCCAGCAGCCTCTCCGGGGTTGCGGGGGGGCCCGGGGAGCTGTTTTTT.

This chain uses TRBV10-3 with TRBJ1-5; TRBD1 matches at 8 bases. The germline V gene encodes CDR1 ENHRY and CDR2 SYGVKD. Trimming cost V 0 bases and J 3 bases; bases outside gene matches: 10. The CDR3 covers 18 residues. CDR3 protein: CAISESPYAGGNNQPQHF. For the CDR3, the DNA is TGTGCCATCAGTGAGTCTCCTTATGCAGGGGGCAACAATCAGCCCCAGCATTTT.

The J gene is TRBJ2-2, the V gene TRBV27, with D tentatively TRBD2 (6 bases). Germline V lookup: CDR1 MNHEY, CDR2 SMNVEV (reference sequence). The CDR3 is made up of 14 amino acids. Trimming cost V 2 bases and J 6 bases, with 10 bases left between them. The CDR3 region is CASSLTSGSGELFF. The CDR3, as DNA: TGTGCCAGCAGTTTAACCAGCGGGTCCGGGGAGCTGTTTTTT.

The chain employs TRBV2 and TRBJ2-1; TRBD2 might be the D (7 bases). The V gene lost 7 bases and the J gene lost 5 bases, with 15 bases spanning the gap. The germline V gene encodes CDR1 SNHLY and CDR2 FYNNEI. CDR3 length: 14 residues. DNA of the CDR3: TGTGCCAGCACGTCGAGGGGGGGGAACAATGAGCAGTTCTTC. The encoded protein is CASTSRGGNNEQFF.